Shown below are 2 T cell receptor beta chains from a single sample sequenced in a study of blood T cells in healthy people across ages. A sample-barcoded 5' primer and a J-beta primer mix were used in a second PCR of about 7 to 12 cycles. TCRdb redid the calling of the 5' RACE reads with MiXCR, one entry per CDR3 protein. The sample includes over 550,000 distinct CDR3 sequences, about 30% seen only once; the top ten take around 14%. The specimen sequenced was blood. These receptors all stem from a woman aged 80 or over in good health.

This clonotype was counted at least ten times. The chain combines TRBV20-1 with TRBJ2-5, with D tentatively TRBD1 (5 bases). The V end lost 0 bases, the J end lost 4 bases, and 15 bases lay between the germline ends. The CDR3 runs to 15 residues. CDR1 is DFQATT, CDR2 SNEGSKA, per germline (reference sequence). The CDR3 spells CSARDVRGLGETQYF. CDR3 in DNA: TGCAGTGCTAGAGATGTAAGGGGCTTGGGAGAGACCCAGTACTTC.

The sample holds many counts of this clonotype. The chain uses TRBV12-3 or TRBV12-4 and TRBJ2-1, with unresolved D. The CDR3 contains 12 residues. The germline V and J ends were trimmed by 5 bases and 2 bases, with 4 bases remaining between them. As DNA, the CDR3 is TGTGCCAGCAGTGGGCCCTACAATGAGCAGTTCTTC. Residues: CASSGPYNEQFF.